This TCR beta chain appears in the sequencing data of a study of blood T cells in healthy people across ages. General study points: Greater diversity and more naive CD4+ cells were seen in long-lived donors than in aged donors. TCR beta diversity, measured per million T cells, fell in a roughly linear way with age.

Concerning this clonotype: Its antigen is undetermined.

In germline, CDR1 is MDHEN, CDR2 SYDVKM. V was pared by 6 bases and J by 10 bases, with 9 bases of the junction left unmatched. This CDR3 is built from 15 residues. With a J-beta primer mix and a sample-barcoded 5' primer, a second PCR ran about 6 to 11 cycles. MiXCR, applied by TCRdb to the 5' RACE reads, yields one record per CDR3 protein. Seen here are 980,000 or so distinct CDR3 sequences, 48% observed once, and the top ten hold roughly 13%. Every participating donor contributed roughly 10 milliliters of peripheral blood through a draw. Sequencing input: blood. The chain is built from TRBV28 and TRBJ1-6; TRBD1 aligns across 10 bases. This sequence was found in a man aged 25 to 45 in good health. The CDR3 coding sequence is TGTGCCAGCAGCCGCGAGGGACAGGGGAAATCACCCCTCCACTTT. This sequence encodes CASSREGQGKSPLHF.